Below, 18 T cell receptor beta chains from the same sample are listed, as sequenced in a study of blood T cell repertoires in COVID-19. The protocol was immunoSEQ multiplex PCR, while the TCRdb copy is restricted to in-frame clones and leaves out a portion. The sample has roughly 250,000 clones; nearly 90% are singletons. Sequencing input: peripheral blood. These receptors were obtained from a woman in her forties who had recovered from COVID-19.

This clone was detected a few times. The chain is built from TRBV6-5 and TRBJ1-2; 7 bases match TRBD1. Looked up from germline, CDR1 is MNHEY and CDR2 is SVGAGI. The CDR3 is 14 residues long. J lost 3 bases, V lost 8 bases, and 9 bases had no gene match. The CDR3 DNA is TGTGCCAGCCGATTCAGGGGGGCTTACTATGGCTACACCTTC. Its protein is CASRFRGAYYGYTF.

The J gene is TRBJ2-4, the V gene TRBV7-2; TRBD2 matches 8 bases. Per the germline V gene, CDR1 is SGHTA and CDR2 is FQGNSA. Unmatched junction bases numbered 4, after V lost 4 bases and J lost 5 bases. CDR3 length equals 14 residues. CDR3 nucleotide sequence: TGTGCCAGCAGCTCGAGGACTAGCCAAAACATTCAGTACTTC. Translated: CASSSRTSQNIQYF. The variable domain in full, with the rest retrieved from reference TRBV7-2 and TRBJ2-4, is GAGVSQSPSNKVTEKGKDVELRCDPISGHTALYWYRQSLGQGLEFLIYFQGNSAPDKSGLPSDRFSAERTGGSVSTLTIQRTQQEDSAVYLCASSSRTSQNIQYFGAGTRLSVL.

V usage is TRBV30 and J usage is TRBJ2-1; D unclear. Trimming left V 1 base short and J 6 bases short, with 13 bases between. Germline assignment: CDR1 GTSNPN and CDR2 SVGIG (reference sequence). The CDR3 has 14 amino acids. CDR3 in DNA: TGTGCCTGGAGTGAAGGCAGCCGGGTCAATGAGCAGTTCTTC. Translation: CAWSEGSRVNEQFF.

This clone was counted a few times. The V and J genes are TRBV28 and TRBJ1-2; D might be TRBD1 (6 bases). The CDR3 is 14 amino acids. In germline, CDR1 is MDHEN, CDR2 SYDVKM. The V end lost 6 bases, the J end lost 4 bases, and 15 bases lay between the germline ends. The CDR3 spells CASRVTGSAYGYTF. The CDR3 region has the DNA TGTGCCAGCAGAGTTACAGGGTCGGCCTATGGCTACACCTTC.

The CDR3 spells CASSYSGTGGYEQYF. The CDR3 DNA reads as TGTGCCAGCAGTTACTCGGGGACAGGGGGGTACGAGCAGTACTTC. The chain employs TRBV6-2 or TRBV6-3 and TRBJ2-7; TRBD1 aligns across 11 bases. The CDR3 spans 15 residues. From germline, CDR1 is MNHEY and CDR2 SVGEGT. Trimming cost V 0 bases and J 4 bases; bases outside gene matches: 2.

The chain recombines TRBV15 with TRBJ1-4, with 9 bases that match TRBD1. From germline, CDR1 is LNHNV and CDR2 YYDKDF (reference sequence). The CDR3 has 16 residues. The J segment lost 7 bases and the V segment lost 1 base, leaving 7 bases of the junction unmatched. The CDR3, as DNA: TGTGCCACCAGCAGAGGGTTGGGACAGGGAGTTGAAAAACTGTTTTTT. Translated: CATSRGLGQGVEKLFF. The whole variable domain, remainder taken from reference TRBV15 and TRBJ1-4, is DAMVIQNPRYQVTQFGKPVTLSCSQTLNHNVMYWYQQKSSQAPKLLFHYYDKDFNNEADTPDNFQSRRPNTSFCFLDIRSPGLGDTAMYLCATSRGLGQGVEKLFFGSGTQLSVL.

The V gene is TRBV4-1, the J gene TRBJ2-7, with D tentatively TRBD2 (6 bases). The germline V and J ends were trimmed by 2 bases and 6 bases, with 17 bases remaining between them. CDR1 is MGHRA and CDR2 is YSYEKL in the germline V gene. This CDR3 is 15 amino acids long. The CDR3 sequence: CASSQNLRERAEQYF. For the CDR3, the DNA is TGCGCCAGCAGCCAAAATTTACGGGAGAGGGCCGAGCAGTACTTC.

The chain couples TRBV2 to TRBJ1-5, with D possibly being TRBD1 (5 bases). V shed 7 bases and J shed 3 bases, with 10 bases lying between them. The CDR3 covers 13 residues. The germline V gene has CDR1 SNHLY and CDR2 FYNNEI. The CDR3 is CASTKGFNQPQHF. Here the CDR3 DNA reads TGTGCCAGCACCAAGGGGTTCAATCAGCCCCAGCATTTT. Based on the CDR3 plus reference TRBV2 and TRBJ1-5, the full variable domain is EPEVTQTPSHQVTQMGQEVILRCVPISNHLYFYWYRQILGQKVEFLVSFYNNEISEKSEIFDDQFSVERPDGSNFTLKIRSTKLEDSAMYFCASTKGFNQPQHFGDGTRLSIL.

The chain joins TRBV5-6 to TRBJ1-5; D is undetermined. CDR3 length: 14 amino acids. V was clipped by 0 bases and J by 4 bases, with 8 bases between them. Germline CDR1 SGHDT, CDR2 YYEEEE. The CDR3 sequence: CASSLVTGNQPQHF. The DNA of the CDR3 is TGTGCCAGCAGCTTGGTGACGGGGAATCAGCCCCAGCATTTT.

The rearrangement joins TRBV5-1 to TRBJ1-1, with D maybe TRBD1 (5 bases). The CDR3 is made up of 15 amino acids. V gave up 8 bases and J gave up 1 base, with 18 bases separating them. CDR1 and CDR2 from the germline V gene are SGHRS and YFSETQ. The CDR3 DNA is TGCGCCAGTCGGAGGGCTGGGACGGCGAACACTGAAGCTTTCTTT. Translated, it gives CASRRAGTANTEAFF.

The chain combines TRBV5-4 with TRBJ2-7; D is unresolved. The CDR3 length is 12 residues. Deletions cut 0 bases from V and 3 bases from J, with 4 bases between. Looked up from germline, CDR1 is SGHNT and CDR2 is YYREEE (reference sequence). The CDR3, as DNA: TGTGCCAGCAGCTTGGACTTCTACGAGCAGTACTTC. This codes for CASSLDFYEQYF. Full variable domain (missing parts from reference TRBV5-4 and TRBJ2-7): ETGVTQSPTHLIKTRGQQVTLRCSSQSGHNTVSWYQQALGQGPQFIFQYYREEENGRGNFPPRFSGLQFPNYSSELNVNALELDDSALYLCASSLDFYEQYFGPGTRLTVT.

The chain joins TRBV4-2 to TRBJ2-1; 7 nucleotides agree with TRBD2. V dropped 0 bases and J dropped 4; count of bases not matched to a gene: 12. CDR3 length: 18 residues. Germline-derived CDR1 and CDR2 are LGHNA and YNFKEQ. The CDR3 DNA follows: TGTGCCAGCAGCCAAGATCGACGGCGGGAGCTTAGTTACAATGAGCAGTTCTTC. It yields the protein CASSQDRRRELSYNEQFF.

This chain links TRBV6-5 with TRBJ1-5, with D unclear. V shed 6 bases and J shed 3 bases, with 12 bases lying between them. Looked up from germline, CDR1 is MNHEY and CDR2 is SVGAGI. The CDR3 is made up of 14 amino acids. CDR3 amino acids: CASRRVRDNQPQHF. In DNA, the CDR3 is TGTGCCAGCAGGAGGGTAAGGGACAATCAGCCCCAGCATTTT.

This clone was observed a single time. The rearrangement uses TRBV7-9 and TRBJ1-4, with D maybe TRBD1 (6 bases). Germline CDR1 and CDR2: SEHNR and FQNEAQ (reference sequence). The CDR3 has 13 residues. The V gene lost 9 bases and the J gene lost 0 bases, with 8 bases spanning the gap. This chain's CDR3 is CASRQATNEKLFF. The CDR3 coding sequence is TGTGCCAGTAGACAGGCAACTAATGAAAAACTGTTTTTT. Full variable domain (remainder filled in from reference TRBV7-9 and TRBJ1-4): DTGVSQNPRHKITKRGQNVTFRCDPISEHNRLYWYRQTLGQGPEFLTYFQNEAQLEKSRLLSDRFSAERPKGSFSTLEIQRTEQGDSAMYLCASRQATNEKLFFGSGTQLSVL.

This clone was counted a few times. V is TRBV5-4 and J is TRBJ2-7; D may be TRBD2 (5 bases). CDR1 is SGHNT and CDR2 is YYREEE in the germline V gene (reference sequence). The CDR3 is made up of 15 amino acids. The V gene lost 0 bases and the J gene lost 0 bases, with 10 bases spanning the gap. Here the CDR3 reads CASSLDPAGSYEQYF. For the CDR3, the DNA is TGTGCCAGCAGCTTGGACCCGGCGGGCTCCTACGAGCAGTACTTC.

V and J are TRBV6-5 and TRBJ2-7, with D perhaps TRBD1 (6 bases). The V gene's germline CDR1 is MNHEY and CDR2 SVGAGI. The CDR3 is made up of 13 amino acids. Trimming cost V 5 bases and J 7 bases, with 15 bases left between them. As DNA, the CDR3 is TGTGCCAGCAGTCAGAGGACAGTCGGGGAGCAGTACTTC. It specifies CASSQRTVGEQYF.

J is TRBJ1-2 and V is TRBV19; 12 bases match TRBD1. The CDR3 covers 15 residues. Germline values: CDR1 LNHDA, CDR2 SQIVND (reference sequence). The junction had 6 bases not matched to a gene; V was cut back by 3 bases and J by 7 bases. This chain's CDR3 is CASSIQGQGAFGYTF. The CDR3 DNA follows: TGTGCCAGTAGTATCCAGGGACAGGGGGCATTTGGCTACACCTTC. The full variable domain, completed using reference TRBV19 and TRBJ1-2, is DGGITQSPKYLFRKEGQNVTLSCEQNLNHDAMYWYRQDPGQGLRLIYYSQIVNDFQKGDIAEGYSVSREKKESFPLTVTSAQKNPTAFYLCASSIQGQGAFGYTFGSGTRLTVV.

CDR3 DNA sequence: TGTGCTAGTGGTCCCGACAGGGAGGATGGCTACACCTTC. This translates into CASGPDREDGYTF. This chain joins TRBV12-5 and TRBJ1-2, with 7 nucleotides matching TRBD1. J lost 6 bases, V lost 5 bases, and 6 bases had no gene match. The CDR3 runs to 13 residues. The germline V gene has CDR1 LGHNT and CDR2 FRNRAP.